In this sample, the clone carrying this T cell receptor (beta chain) turned up many times. The antigen remains unidentified. Study-wide results and caveats: In terms of TCR gene usage, tumor memory CD4+ T cells clustered together with blood and lymph node memory CD4+ cells, as well as with lymph node naive CD4+ cells. Tumor Tregs overlapped most with tumor, then blood, naive CD4+ cells.

After constant-region reverse-primer amplification, full-length variable regions underwent semi-nested PCR with Nested Universal Primer A. MiXCR was run by TCRdb on the 5' RACE reads, yielding one entry per CDR3 protein. This sample has 60,000 to 65,000 distinct CDR3 sequences, with approximately 29% found just once. V was clipped by 1 base and J by 1 base, with 9 bases between them. This CDR3 spans 15 amino acids. Germline V gene data show CDR1 as SGHTA and CDR2 as FQGNSA. This chain connects TRBV7-2 to TRBJ2-3; no clear D gene. The sample taken for sequencing was tumor-infiltrating naive CD4+ T cells sorted from the breast tumor. Subset described: naive CD4+ T cells, CD4+CD45RA+CD25-. The sequence was obtained from a female donor with breast cancer. This CDR3 reads CASSLEGHRTDTQYF. CDR3 DNA sequence: TGTGCCAGCAGCTTAGAGGGTCATCGCACAGATACGCAGTATTTT.